This TCR beta chain was found in a study of blood T cell repertoires in COVID-19. Across the whole study: PBMCs, B-cell-depleted T cells, or T cells were the source of the cDNA or gDNA that made up the material.

V lost 1 base and J lost 5, with 14 bases in between. CDR1 LGHDT and CDR2 YNNKEL come from the germline V gene (reference sequence). This CDR3 comprises 15 residues. Clones were read by immunoSEQ multiplex PCR, and TCRdb kept only the in-frame ones, dropping some. Here the sample spans a few hundred thousand clones, approximately 89% being singletons. Sequencing input: peripheral blood. This TCR was recovered from a woman under 40 with COVID-19, enrolled during active disease. V usage is TRBV3-1 (or the pseudogene TRBV3-2) and J usage is TRBJ1-2; D unresolved. The CDR3 spells CASSQGSTMGYGYTF. DNA of the CDR3: TGTGCCAGCAGCCAAGGGAGTACTATGGGTTATGGCTACACCTTC.